This T cell receptor beta chain appears in the sequencing data of a study of cytomegalovirus exposure and HLA in healthy donors. Findings and limits, study-wide: For TCR beta chains, V- and J-gene trimming was later linked to a missense DCLRE1C variant. According to a later analysis, most TCR beta chains associated with CMV appeared HLA-restricted. Usually a TCR sequence was rare, but some public TCRs were found in many donors.

This clone appeared a single time. Its antigen is not identified. Primers: 60 Vbeta forward and 13 Jbeta reverse. Using immunoSEQ multiplex PCR, the repertoire was profiled, and TCRdb retains in-frame clones only, with some absent. The repertoire holds around 130,000 clones, with around 66% as singletons. The sequence derives from a woman in her thirties or forties in good health and CMV-seropositive. The source material was PBMCs.

The CDR3 loop is CASSFDRGNTEAFF. CDR3 bases: TGTGCCAGCAGCTTCGACAGGGGGAACACTGAAGCTTTCTTT. The J gene is TRBJ1-1, the V gene TRBV7-8; 8 bases are shared with TRBD1. CDR1 and CDR2 from the germline V gene are SGHVS and FQNEAQ. CDR3 length equals 14 residues. V gave up 3 bases and J gave up 1 base; unmatched junction bases: 1.